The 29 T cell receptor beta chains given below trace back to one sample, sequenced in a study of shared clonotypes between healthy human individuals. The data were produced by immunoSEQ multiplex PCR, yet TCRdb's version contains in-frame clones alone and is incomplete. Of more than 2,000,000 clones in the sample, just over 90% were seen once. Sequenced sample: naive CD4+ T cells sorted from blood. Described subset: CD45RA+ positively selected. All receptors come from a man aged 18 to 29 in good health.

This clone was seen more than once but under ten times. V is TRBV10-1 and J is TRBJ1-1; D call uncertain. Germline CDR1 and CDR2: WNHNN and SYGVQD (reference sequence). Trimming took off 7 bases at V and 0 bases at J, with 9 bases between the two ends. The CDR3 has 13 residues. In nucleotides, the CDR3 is TGCGCCAGCATGCAAACGTTGAACACTGAAGCTTTCTTT. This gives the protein CASMQTLNTEAFF.

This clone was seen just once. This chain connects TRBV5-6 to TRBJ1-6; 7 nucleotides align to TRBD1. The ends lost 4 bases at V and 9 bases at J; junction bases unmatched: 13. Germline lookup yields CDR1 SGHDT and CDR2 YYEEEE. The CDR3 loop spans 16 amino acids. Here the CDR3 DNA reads TGTGCCAGCAGCCCTACAGGGGCCGCGGGCGGTTCACCCCTCCACTTT. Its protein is CASSPTGAAGGSPLHF.

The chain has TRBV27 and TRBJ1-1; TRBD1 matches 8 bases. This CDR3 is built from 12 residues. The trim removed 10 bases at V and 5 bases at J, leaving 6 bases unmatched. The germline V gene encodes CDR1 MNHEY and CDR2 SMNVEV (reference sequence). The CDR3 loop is CATQGAGTEAFF. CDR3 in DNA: TGTGCCACCCAGGGGGCAGGTACTGAAGCTTTCTTT.

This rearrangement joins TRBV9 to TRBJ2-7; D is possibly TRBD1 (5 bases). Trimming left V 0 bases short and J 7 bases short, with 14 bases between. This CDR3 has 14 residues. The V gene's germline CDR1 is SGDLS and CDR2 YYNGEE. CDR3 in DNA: TGTGCCAGCAGCGTAGAGGGGTCCTCCGGGGAGCAGTACTTC. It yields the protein CASSVEGSSGEQYF.

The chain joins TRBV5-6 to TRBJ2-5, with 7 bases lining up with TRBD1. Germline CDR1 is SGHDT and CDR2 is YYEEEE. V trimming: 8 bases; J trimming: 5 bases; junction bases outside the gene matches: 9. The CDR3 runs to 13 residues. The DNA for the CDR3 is TGTGCCAGTAGGGACAGCCGGAGGGAGACCCAGTACTTC. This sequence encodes CASRDSRRETQYF.

The CDR3 protein is CASSYSQGMQPQHF. The CDR3 region has the DNA TGTGCCAGCAGTTACTCACAGGGAATGCAGCCCCAGCATTTT. V and J are TRBV6-5 and TRBJ1-5; possibly TRBD1 for D (6 bases). The germline V and J ends were trimmed by 0 bases and 7 bases, with 10 bases remaining between them. The CDR3 is 14 amino acids. CDR1 is MNHEY, CDR2 SVGAGI, per germline.

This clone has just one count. The CDR3 region has the DNA TGTGCCAGCAGCCCCTCGGGACTCGGGAGCCAGCCCCAGCATTTT. Amino acid sequence: CASSPSGLGSQPQHF. The chain joins TRBV5-6 to TRBJ1-5; possible D gene TRBD1, 5 bases. The CDR3 extends over 15 amino acids. Germline values: CDR1 SGHDT, CDR2 YYEEEE. The V end was cut by 4 bases, the J end by 7 bases, with 18 bases between.

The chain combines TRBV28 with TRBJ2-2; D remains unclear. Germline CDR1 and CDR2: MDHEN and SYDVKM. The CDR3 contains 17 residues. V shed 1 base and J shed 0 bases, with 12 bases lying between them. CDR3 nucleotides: TGTGCCAGCAGTTTATCGGGCCGGCAGACGAACACCGGGGAGCTGTTTTTT. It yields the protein CASSLSGRQTNTGELFF.

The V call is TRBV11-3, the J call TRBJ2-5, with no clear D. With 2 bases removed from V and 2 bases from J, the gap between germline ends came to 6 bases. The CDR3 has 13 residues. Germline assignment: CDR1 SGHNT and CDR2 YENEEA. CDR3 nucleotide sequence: TGTGCCAGCAGCTTAAGCCGGCAAGAGACCCAGTACTTC. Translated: CASSLSRQETQYF.

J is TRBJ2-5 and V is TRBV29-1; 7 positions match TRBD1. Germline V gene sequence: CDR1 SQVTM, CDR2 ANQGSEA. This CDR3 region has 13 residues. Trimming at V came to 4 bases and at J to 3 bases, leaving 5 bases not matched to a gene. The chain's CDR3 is CSVAPGGEETQYF. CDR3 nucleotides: TGCAGCGTTGCGCCAGGGGGTGAAGAGACCCAGTACTTC.

The CDR3 sequence is CAISPRQEKSYEQYF. The CDR3 DNA is TGTGCCATCAGTCCTCGACAGGAGAAGTCCTACGAGCAGTACTTC. The genes are TRBV10-3 and TRBJ2-7, with D tentatively TRBD1 (6 bases). This CDR3 comprises 15 residues. Germline V lookup: CDR1 ENHRY, CDR2 SYGVKD. V shed 5 bases and J shed 1 base, with 15 bases lying between them.

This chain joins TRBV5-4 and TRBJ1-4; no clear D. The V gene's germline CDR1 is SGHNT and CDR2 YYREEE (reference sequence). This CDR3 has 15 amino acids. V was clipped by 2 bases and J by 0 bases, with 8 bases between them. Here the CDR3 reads CASSFDVATNEKLFF. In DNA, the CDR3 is TGTGCCAGCAGCTTTGACGTTGCAACTAATGAAAAACTGTTTTTT.

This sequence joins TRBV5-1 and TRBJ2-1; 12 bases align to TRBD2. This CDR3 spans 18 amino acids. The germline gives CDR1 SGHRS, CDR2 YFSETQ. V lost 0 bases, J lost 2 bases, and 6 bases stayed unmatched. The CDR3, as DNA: TGCGCCAGCAGCTTGGCTTTAGCTAGCGGGGGGGCCTACAATGAGCAGTTCTTC. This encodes CASSLALASGGAYNEQFF.

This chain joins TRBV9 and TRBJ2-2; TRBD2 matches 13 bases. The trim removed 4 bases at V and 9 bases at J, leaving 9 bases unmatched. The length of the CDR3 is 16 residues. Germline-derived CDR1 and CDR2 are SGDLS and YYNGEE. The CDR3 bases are TGTGCCAGCAGCACCACTAGCGGGAGGGGCCTCCGGGAGCTGTTTTTT. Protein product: CASSTTSGRGLRELFF.

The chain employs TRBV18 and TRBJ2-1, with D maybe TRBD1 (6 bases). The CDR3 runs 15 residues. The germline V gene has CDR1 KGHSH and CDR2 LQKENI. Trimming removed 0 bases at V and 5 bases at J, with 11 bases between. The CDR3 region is CASSPPNTGNNEQFF. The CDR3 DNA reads TGTGCCAGCTCACCACCGAACACAGGGAACAATGAGCAGTTCTTC.

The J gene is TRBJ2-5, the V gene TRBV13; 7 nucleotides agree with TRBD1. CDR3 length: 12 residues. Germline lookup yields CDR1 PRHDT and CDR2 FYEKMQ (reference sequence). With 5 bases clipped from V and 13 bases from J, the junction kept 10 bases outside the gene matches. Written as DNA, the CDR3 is TGTGCCAGCAGCACCAACAGGGGTCCAAGGTACTTC. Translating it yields CASSTNRGPRYF.

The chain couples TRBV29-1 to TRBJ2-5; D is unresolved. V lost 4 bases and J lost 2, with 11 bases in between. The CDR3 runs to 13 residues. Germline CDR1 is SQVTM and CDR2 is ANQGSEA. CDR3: CSVGPGRQETQYF. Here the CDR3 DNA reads TGCAGCGTTGGCCCGGGCCGTCAAGAGACCCAGTACTTC. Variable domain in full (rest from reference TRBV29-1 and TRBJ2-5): SAVISQKPSRDICQRGTSLTIQCQVDSQVTMMFWYRQQPGQSLTLIATANQGSEATYESGFVIDKFPISRPNLTFSTLTVSNMSPEDSSIYLCSVGPGRQETQYFGPGTRLLVL.

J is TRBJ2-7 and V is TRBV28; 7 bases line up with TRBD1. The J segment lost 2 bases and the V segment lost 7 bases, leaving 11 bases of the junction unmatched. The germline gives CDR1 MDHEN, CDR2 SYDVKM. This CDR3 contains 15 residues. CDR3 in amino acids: CASIPAAGGPYEQYF. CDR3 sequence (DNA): TGTGCCAGCATTCCTGCGGCAGGGGGACCCTACGAGCAGTACTTC.

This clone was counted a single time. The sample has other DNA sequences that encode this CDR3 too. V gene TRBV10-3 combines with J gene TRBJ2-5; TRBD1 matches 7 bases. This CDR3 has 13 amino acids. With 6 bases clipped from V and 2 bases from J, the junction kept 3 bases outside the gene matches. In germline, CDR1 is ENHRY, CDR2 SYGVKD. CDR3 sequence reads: CAISRDRQETQYF. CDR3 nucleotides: TGTGCCATCAGCAGGGACAGACAAGAGACCCAGTACTTC.

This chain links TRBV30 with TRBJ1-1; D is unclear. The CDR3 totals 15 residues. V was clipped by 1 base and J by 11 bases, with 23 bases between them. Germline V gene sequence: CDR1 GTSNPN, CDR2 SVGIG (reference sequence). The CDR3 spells CAWSGEQVSLGGAFF. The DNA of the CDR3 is TGTGCCTGGAGTGGGGAGCAGGTATCGCTTGGCGGGGCTTTCTTT. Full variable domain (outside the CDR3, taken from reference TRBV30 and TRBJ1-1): SQTIHQWPATLVQPVGSPLSLECTVEGTSNPNLYWYRQAAGRGLQLLFYSVGIGQISSEVPQNLSASRPQDRQFILSSKKLLLSDSGFYLCAWSGEQVSLGGAFFGQGTRLTVV.

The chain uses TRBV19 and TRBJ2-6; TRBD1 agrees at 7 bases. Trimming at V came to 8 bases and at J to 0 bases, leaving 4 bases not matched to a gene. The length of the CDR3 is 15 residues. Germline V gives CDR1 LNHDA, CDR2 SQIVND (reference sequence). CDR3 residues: CASRPGGSGANVLTF. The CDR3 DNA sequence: TGTGCCAGTCGTCCAGGGGGCTCTGGGGCCAACGTCCTGACTTTC.

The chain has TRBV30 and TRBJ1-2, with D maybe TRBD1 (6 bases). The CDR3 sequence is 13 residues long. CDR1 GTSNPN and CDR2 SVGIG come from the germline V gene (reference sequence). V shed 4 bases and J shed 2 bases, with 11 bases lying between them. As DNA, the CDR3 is TGTGCCTGGATCAAAGGACAGAACTATGGCTACACCTTC. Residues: CAWIKGQNYGYTF.

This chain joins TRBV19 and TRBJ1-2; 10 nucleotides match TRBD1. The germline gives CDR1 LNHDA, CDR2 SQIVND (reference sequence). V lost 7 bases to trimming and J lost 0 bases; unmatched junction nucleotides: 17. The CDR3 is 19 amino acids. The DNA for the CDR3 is TGTGCCAGTACCAAACGGGCCGGGACAGGGGCCTCAGCTAACTATGGCTACACCTTC. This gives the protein CASTKRAGTGASANYGYTF. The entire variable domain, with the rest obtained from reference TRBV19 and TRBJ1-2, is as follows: DGGITQSPKYLFRKEGQNVTLSCEQNLNHDAMYWYRQDPGQGLRLIYYSQIVNDFQKGDIAEGYSVSREKKESFPLTVTSAQKNPTAFYLCASTKRAGTGASANYGYTFGSGTRLTVV.

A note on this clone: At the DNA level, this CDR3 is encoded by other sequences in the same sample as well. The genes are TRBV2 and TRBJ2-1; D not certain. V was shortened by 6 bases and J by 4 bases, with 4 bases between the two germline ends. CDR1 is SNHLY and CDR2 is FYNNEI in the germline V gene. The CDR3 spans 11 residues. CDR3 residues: CASSPYNEQFF. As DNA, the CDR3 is TGTGCCAGCAGCCCATACAATGAGCAGTTCTTC.

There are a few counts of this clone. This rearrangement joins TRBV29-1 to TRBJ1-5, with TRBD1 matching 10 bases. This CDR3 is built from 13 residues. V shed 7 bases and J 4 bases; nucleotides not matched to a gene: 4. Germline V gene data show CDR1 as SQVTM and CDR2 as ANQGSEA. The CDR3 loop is CSAGQGWNQPQHF. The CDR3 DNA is TGCAGCGCGGGACAGGGGTGGAATCAGCCCCAGCATTTT.

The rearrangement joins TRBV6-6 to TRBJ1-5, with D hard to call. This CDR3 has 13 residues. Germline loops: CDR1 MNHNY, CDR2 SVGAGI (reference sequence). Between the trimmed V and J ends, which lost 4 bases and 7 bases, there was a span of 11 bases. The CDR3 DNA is TGTGCCAGCAGTTCCGTGGGAGGGCAGCCCCAGCATTTT. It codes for CASSSVGGQPQHF.

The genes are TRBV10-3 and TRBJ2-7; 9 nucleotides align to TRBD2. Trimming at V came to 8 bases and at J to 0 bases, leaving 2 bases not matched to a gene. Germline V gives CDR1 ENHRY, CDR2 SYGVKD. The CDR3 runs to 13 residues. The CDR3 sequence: CAIRTSDSYEQYF. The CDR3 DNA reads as TGTGCCATCCGGACTAGCGACTCCTACGAGCAGTACTTC.

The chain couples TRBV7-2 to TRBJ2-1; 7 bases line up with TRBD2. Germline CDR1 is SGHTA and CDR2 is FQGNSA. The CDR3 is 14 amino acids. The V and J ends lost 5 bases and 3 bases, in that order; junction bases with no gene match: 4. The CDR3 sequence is CASSLSGYYNEQFF. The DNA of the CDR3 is TGTGCCAGCAGCCTTAGCGGGTACTACAATGAGCAGTTCTTC.

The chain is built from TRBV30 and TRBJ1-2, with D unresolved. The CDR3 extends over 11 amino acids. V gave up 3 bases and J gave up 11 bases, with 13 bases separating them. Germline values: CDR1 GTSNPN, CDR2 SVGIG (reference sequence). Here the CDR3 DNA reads TGTGCCTGGAGCACGGCCGGGCGATACACCTTC. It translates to CAWSTAGRYTF.